These 11 T cell receptor beta chains were sequenced from one sample in a study of T-cell memory formation after mild COVID-19. TCRdb reprocessed the 5' RACE reads with MiXCR, giving one entry per CDR3 protein. The table shows some 320,000 distinct CDR3 sequences, with roughly an eighth occurring only once. The sequencing sample was made of PBMCs or a T cell subset sorted from them (not recorded which). Receptors originate from a young man who had mild COVID-19 (a few samples of this study predate the infection). Cell type and time point are not known.

This chain connects TRBV29-1 to TRBJ1-1; 9 bases match TRBD1. Germline CDR1 and CDR2: SQVTM and ANQGSEA. The CDR3 loop spans 14 amino acids. V lost 5 bases, J lost 4 bases, and 8 bases stayed unmatched. As DNA, the CDR3 is TGCAGCGTTACTTCGACAGGGGGGACCACTGAAGCTTTCTTT. Translating it yields CSVTSTGGTTEAFF.

This clonotype was seen only a few times. The chain recombines TRBV29-1 with TRBJ2-3; the D is unclear. Trimming took off 5 bases at V and 0 bases at J, with 6 bases between the two ends. Germline assignment: CDR1 SQVTM and CDR2 ANQGSEA. The CDR3 has 12 amino acids. The CDR3 loop is CSVLTSTDTQYF. CDR3 coding DNA: TGCAGCGTTCTCACGAGCACAGATACGCAGTATTTT.

The chain carries TRBV6-5 and TRBJ2-5; D uncertain. CDR1 is MNHEY, CDR2 SVGAGI, per germline. The CDR3 consists of 15 residues. Deletions cut 2 bases from V and 1 base from J, with 11 bases between. The DNA for the CDR3 is TGTGCCAGCAGTTACAAGGGTCGGATCCAAGAGACCCAGTACTTC. Residues: CASSYKGRIQETQYF.

This clonotype has more than one count but fewer than ten. This sequence joins TRBV4-3 and TRBJ1-2, with 7 bases fitting TRBD1. This CDR3 spans 15 amino acids. The V gene's germline CDR1 is LGHNA and CDR2 YSLEER. Trimming took 0 bases from V and 4 from J; bases not matched to a gene: 5. The CDR3 DNA reads as TGCGCCAGCAGCCAAGATTCTAGGGACAGCTATGGCTACACCTTC. Protein sequence: CASSQDSRDSYGYTF.

The V and J genes are TRBV11-3 and TRBJ2-5; D tentatively fits TRBD1 or TRBD2 (5 bases each). Trimming shortened V by 5 bases and J by 7 bases, and 17 bases separated the two germline ends. The CDR3 consists of 14 residues. Germline CDR1 is SGHNT and CDR2 is YENEEA. CDR3 protein: CASSPRDRPGTQYF. CDR3 sequence (DNA): TGTGCCAGCAGCCCCCGGGACCGCCCAGGGACCCAGTACTTC.

The chain is built from TRBV4-2 and TRBJ1-5; the D is unclear. This CDR3 spans 15 amino acids. Germline V lookup: CDR1 LGHNA, CDR2 YNFKEQ. V was clipped by 2 bases and J by 5 bases, with 13 bases between them. In DNA form, the CDR3 reads TGTGCCAGCAGCCAATTACGGGGTTCTGATCAGCCCCAGCATTTT. It encodes CASSQLRGSDQPQHF.

This clonotype came up a few times. The V gene is TRBV10-3, the J gene TRBJ2-5, with D perhaps given as TRBD1 or TRBD2 (5 bases each). This CDR3 spans 15 amino acids. V dropped 0 bases and J dropped 2 bases, with 10 bases sitting between them. Germline V gene lookup returns CDR1 ENHRY and CDR2 SYGVKD. The CDR3 region has the DNA TGTGCCATCAGTGAGTCACTAGGGGAGCAAGAGACCCAGTACTTC. It specifies CAISESLGEQETQYF.

The sample holds many counts of this clonotype. This rearrangement joins TRBV4-3 to TRBJ1-4; D gene unclear. The germline V and J ends were trimmed by 5 bases and 5 bases, with 3 bases remaining between them. The CDR3 has 11 residues. In germline, CDR1 is LGHNA, CDR2 YSLEER. This CDR3 reads CASSINEKLFF. CDR3 nucleotides: TGCGCCAGCAGCATAAATGAAAAACTGTTTTTT.

V gene TRBV12-3 or TRBV12-4 combines with J gene TRBJ2-5; D is unresolved. The ends were cut back, 3 bases at V and 3 bases at J, with 8 bases in the middle. The CDR3 totals 13 residues. As DNA, the CDR3 is TGTGCCAGCAGTTTTCATGGGGAAGAGACCCAGTACTTC. Amino acid sequence: CASSFHGEETQYF.

This clonotype was counted between two and nine times. The chain uses TRBV25-1 and TRBJ1-2; D not resolved. CDR1 and CDR2 (germline): MGHDK, SYGVNS. Trimming stripped 4 bases from V and 10 bases from J, with 16 bases between. CDR3 size: 13 residues. DNA of the CDR3: TGTGCCAGCAGTGCTACCGGGAGCCGTGCCTACACCTTC. Protein: CASSATGSRAYTF.

V is TRBV20-1 and J is TRBJ2-2; D is uncertain. The CDR3 consists of 13 residues. CDR1 and CDR2 from the germline V gene are DFQATT and SNEGSKA (reference sequence). Trimming shortened V by 0 bases and J by 7 bases, and 9 bases separated the two germline ends. The DNA of the CDR3 is TGCAGTGCTAGAGATGTCGGGTACGGGGAGCTGTTTTTT. This gives the protein CSARDVGYGELFF.